This T cell receptor beta chain was sequenced during a study of blood T cells in healthy people across ages. Notes on the study in general: Calculation of diversity from one million T cells yielded estimates considered to be underestimates.

A word on this clonotype: The antigen is unknown.

The authors isolated at least 6.5 million PBMCs per sample. Total RNA extracted from each sample amounted to at least 6 micrograms. Alongside a J-beta primer mix, a sample-barcoded 5' primer served in a second PCR lasting roughly 6 to 11 cycles. TCRdb re-called the 5' RACE reads with MiXCR, one entry per CDR3 protein. Of 1.2 million to 1.5 million distinct CDR3 sequences detected, roughly 45% appear once; the ten largest clones hold 7% to 9%. This CDR3 region has 16 residues. V trimming: 2 bases; J trimming: 8 bases; junction bases outside the gene matches: 10. Germline-derived CDR1 and CDR2 are MRHNA and SNTAGT.

The source is a woman in her late teens or twenties in good health. Specimen: blood. The chain uses TRBV6-4 and TRBJ1-2; TRBD1 matches at 11 bases. Written as DNA, the CDR3 is TGTGCCAGCAGTGACAGGACAGGGGGCGCCGGGGGCGGCTACACCTTC. Protein sequence: CASSDRTGGAGGGYTF.